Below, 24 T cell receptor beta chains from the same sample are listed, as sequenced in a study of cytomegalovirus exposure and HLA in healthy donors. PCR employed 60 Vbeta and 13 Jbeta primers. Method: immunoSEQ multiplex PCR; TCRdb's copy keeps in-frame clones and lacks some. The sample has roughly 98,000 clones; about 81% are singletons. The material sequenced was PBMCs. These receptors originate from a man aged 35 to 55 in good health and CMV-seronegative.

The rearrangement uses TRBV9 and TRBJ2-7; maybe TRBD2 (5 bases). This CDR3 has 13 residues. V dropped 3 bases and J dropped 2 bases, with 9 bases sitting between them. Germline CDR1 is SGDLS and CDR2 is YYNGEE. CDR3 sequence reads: CASSATGAYEQYF. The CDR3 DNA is TGTGCCAGCAGCGCAACCGGGGCCTACGAGCAGTACTTC.

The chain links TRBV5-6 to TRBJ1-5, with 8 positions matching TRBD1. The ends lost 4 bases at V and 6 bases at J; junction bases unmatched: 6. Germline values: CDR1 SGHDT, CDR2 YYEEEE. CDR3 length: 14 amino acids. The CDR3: CASSQDRGTQPQHF. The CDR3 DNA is TGTGCCAGCAGCCAAGACAGGGGTACTCAGCCCCAGCATTTT.

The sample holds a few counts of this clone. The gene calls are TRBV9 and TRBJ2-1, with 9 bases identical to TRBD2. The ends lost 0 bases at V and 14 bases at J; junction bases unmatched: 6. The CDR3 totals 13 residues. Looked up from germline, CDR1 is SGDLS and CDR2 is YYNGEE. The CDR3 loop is CASSVDERGVEFF. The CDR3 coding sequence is TGTGCCAGCAGCGTAGACGAGCGGGGGGTGGAGTTCTTC.

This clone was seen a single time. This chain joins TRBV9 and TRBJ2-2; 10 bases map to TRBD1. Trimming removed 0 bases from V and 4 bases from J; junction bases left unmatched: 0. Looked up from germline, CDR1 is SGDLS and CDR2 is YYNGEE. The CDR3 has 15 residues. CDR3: CASSVGTGGTGELFF. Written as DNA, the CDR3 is TGTGCCAGCAGCGTAGGGACAGGGGGCACCGGGGAGCTGTTTTTT. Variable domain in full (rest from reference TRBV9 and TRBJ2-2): DSGVTQTPKHLITATGQRVTLRCSPRSGDLSVYWYQQSLDQGLQFLIQYYNGEERAKGNILERFSAQQFPDLHSELNLSSLELGDSALYFCASSVGTGGTGELFFGEGSRLTVL.

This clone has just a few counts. The CDR3 protein is CASSQVVDRGGSPLHF. CDR3 bases: TGCGCCAGCAGCCAAGTAGTGGACAGGGGAGGTTCACCCCTCCACTTT. V is TRBV4-1 and J is TRBJ1-6, with 9 nucleotides matching TRBD1. The CDR3 covers 16 residues. Trimming took 1 base from V and 9 from J; bases not matched to a gene: 7. CDR1 is MGHRA and CDR2 is YSYEKL in the germline V gene.

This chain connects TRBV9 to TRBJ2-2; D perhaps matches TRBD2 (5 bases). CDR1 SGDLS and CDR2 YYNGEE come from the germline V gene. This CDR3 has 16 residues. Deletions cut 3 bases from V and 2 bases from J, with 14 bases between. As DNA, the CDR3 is TGTGCCAGCAGCGCCGGCGGGCTACTTAACACCGGGGAGCTGTTTTTT. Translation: CASSAGGLLNTGELFF.

CDR3 amino acids: CASRRTGGANGYTF. For the CDR3, the DNA is TGTGCCAGCAGACGGACAGGGGGCGCGAATGGCTACACCTTC. V and J are TRBV27 and TRBJ1-2, with 11 positions matching TRBD1. V lost 6 bases and J lost 6; bases outside the gene matches: 6. The CDR3 is 14 amino acids. From germline, CDR1 is MNHEY and CDR2 SMNVEV (reference sequence).

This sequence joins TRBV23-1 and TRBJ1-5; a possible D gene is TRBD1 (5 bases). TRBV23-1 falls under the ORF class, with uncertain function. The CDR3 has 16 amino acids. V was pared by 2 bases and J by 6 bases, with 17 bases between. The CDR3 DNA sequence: TGCGCCAGCAGTCAAGGACCTCAGGGTGATACTCAGCCCCAGCATTTT. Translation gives CASSQGPQGDTQPQHF.

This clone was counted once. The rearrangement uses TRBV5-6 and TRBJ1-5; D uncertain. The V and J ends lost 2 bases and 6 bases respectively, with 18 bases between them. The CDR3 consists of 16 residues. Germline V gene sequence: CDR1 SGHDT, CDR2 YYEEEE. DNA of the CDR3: TGTGCCAGCAGCTTAACGCTCGGGTTAGGGAGTCAGCCCCAGCATTTT. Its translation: CASSLTLGLGSQPQHF.

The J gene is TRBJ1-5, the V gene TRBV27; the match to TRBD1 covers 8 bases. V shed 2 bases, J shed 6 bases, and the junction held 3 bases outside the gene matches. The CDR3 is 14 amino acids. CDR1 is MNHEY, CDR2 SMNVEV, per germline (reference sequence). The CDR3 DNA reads TGTGCCAGCAGTTTAACAGGGGGGGGTCAGCCCCAGCATTTT. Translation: CASSLTGGGQPQHF.

As DNA, the CDR3 is TGTGCCAGCAGCTTAAGAGTGAACTATGGCTACACCTTC. The encoded protein is CASSLRVNYGYTF. This chain joins TRBV7-9 and TRBJ1-2; no clear D gene. The V and J ends lost 2 bases and 2 bases respectively, with 6 bases between them. The CDR3 length is 13 residues. Per the germline V gene, CDR1 is SEHNR and CDR2 is FQNEAQ (reference sequence). Looking up the rest from reference TRBV7-9 and TRBJ1-2 gives the full variable domain: DTGVSQNPRHKITKRGQNVTFRCDPISEHNRLYWYRQTLGQGPEFLTYFQNEAQLEKSRLLSDRFSAERPKGSFSTLEIQRTEQGDSAMYLCASSLRVNYGYTFGSGTRLTVV.

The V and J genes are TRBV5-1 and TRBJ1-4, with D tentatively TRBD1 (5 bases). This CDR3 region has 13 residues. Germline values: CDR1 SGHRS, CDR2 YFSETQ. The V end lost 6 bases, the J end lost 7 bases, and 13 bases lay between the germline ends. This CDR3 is CASKETGGEKLFF. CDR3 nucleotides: TGCGCCAGCAAGGAGACGGGGGGTGAAAAACTGTTTTTT.

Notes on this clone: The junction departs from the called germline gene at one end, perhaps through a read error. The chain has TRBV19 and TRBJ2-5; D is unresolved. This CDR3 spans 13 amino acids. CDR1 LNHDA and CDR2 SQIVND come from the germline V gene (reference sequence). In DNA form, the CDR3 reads TGTGCCAGTAGTATAGATCAAACCGGGTCACTCGACTTC. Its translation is CASSIDQTGSLDF.

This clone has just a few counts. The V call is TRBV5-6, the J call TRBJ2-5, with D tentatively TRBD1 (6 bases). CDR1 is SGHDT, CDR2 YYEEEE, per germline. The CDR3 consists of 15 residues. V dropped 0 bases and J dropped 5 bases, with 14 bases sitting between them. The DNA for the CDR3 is TGTGCCAGCAGCTTGGCTGGCAGGGGTCCGGAGACCCAGTACTTC. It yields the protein CASSLAGRGPETQYF.

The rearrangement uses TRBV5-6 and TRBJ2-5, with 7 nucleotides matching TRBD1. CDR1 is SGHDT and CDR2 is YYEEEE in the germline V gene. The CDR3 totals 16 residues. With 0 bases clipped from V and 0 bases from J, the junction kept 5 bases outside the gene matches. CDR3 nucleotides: TGTGCCAGCAGCTTGGGCTGGGGGACAGACCAAGAGACCCAGTACTTC. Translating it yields CASSLGWGTDQETQYF.

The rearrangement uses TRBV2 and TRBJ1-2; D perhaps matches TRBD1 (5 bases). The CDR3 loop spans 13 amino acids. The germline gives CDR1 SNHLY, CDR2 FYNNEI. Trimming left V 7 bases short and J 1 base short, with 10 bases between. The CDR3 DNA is TGTGCCAGCACAGGGAATATTAACTATGGCTACACCTTC. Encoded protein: CASTGNINYGYTF.

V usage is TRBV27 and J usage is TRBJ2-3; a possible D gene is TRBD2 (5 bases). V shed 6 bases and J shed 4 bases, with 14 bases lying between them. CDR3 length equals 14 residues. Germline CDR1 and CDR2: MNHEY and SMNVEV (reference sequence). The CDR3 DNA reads TGTGCCAGCAGCCCTCGGGGTATTGCAGATACGCAGTATTTT. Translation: CASSPRGIADTQYF.

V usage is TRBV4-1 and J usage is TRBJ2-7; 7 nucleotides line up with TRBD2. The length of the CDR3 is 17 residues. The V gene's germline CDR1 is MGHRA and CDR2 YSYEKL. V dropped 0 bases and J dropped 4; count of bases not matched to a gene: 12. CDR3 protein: CASSQEGRWEGLYEQYF. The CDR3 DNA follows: TGCGCCAGCAGCCAAGAGGGCAGATGGGAGGGACTGTACGAGCAGTACTTC.

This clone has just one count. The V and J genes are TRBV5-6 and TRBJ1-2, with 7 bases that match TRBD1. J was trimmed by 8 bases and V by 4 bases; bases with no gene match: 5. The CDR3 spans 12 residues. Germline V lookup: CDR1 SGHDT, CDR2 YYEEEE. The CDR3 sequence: CASSRDRGGYTF. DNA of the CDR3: TGTGCCAGCAGCCGGGACAGAGGCGGCTACACCTTC.

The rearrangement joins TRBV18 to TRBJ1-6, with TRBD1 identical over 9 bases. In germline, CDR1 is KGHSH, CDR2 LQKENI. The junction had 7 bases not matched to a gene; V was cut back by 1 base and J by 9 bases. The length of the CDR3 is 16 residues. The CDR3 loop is CASSPQDRGKSSPLHF. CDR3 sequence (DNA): TGTGCCAGCTCACCACAGGACAGGGGAAAAAGTTCACCCCTCCACTTT. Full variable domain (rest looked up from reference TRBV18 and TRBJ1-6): NAGVMQNPRHLVRRRGQEARLRCSPMKGHSHVYWYRQLPEEGLKFMVYLQKENIIDESGMPKERFSAEFPKEGPSILRIQQVVRGDSAAYFCASSPQDRGKSSPLHFGNGTRLTVT.

The chain's CDR3 is CASSLYRDGEKLFF. The CDR3 coding sequence is TGTGCCAGCAGCTTATACAGGGATGGAGAAAAACTGTTTTTT. The rearrangement uses TRBV7-8 and TRBJ1-4; D possibly corresponds to TRBD1 (6 bases). The CDR3 contains 14 residues. The V gene's germline CDR1 is SGHVS and CDR2 FQNEAQ. V was pared by 2 bases and J by 8 bases, with 12 bases between.

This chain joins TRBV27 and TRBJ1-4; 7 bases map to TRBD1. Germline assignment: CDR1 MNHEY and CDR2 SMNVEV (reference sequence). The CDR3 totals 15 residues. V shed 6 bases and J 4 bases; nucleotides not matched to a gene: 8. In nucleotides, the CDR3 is TGTGCCAGCAGCGAGTTCCGGGACAGTAATGAAAAACTGTTTTTT. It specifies CASSEFRDSNEKLFF. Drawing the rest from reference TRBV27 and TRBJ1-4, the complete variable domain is EAQVTQNPRYLITVTGKKLTVTCSQNMNHEYMSWYRQDPGLGLRQIYYSMNVEVTDKGDVPEGYKVSRKEKRNFPLILESPSPNQTSLYFCASSEFRDSNEKLFFGSGTQLSVL.

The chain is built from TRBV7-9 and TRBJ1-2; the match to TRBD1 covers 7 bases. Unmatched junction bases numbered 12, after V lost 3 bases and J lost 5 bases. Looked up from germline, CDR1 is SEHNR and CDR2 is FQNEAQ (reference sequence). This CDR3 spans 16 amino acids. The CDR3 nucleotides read TGTGCCAGCAGCTTCCTCGGGACAGAGTATGGATATGGCTACACCTTC. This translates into CASSFLGTEYGYGYTF.

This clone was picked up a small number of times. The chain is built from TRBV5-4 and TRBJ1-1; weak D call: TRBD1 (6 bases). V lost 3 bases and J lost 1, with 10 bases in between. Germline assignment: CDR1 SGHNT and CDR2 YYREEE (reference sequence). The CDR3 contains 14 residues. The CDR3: CASSWPGQNTEAFF. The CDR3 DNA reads TGTGCCAGCAGCTGGCCGGGACAGAACACTGAAGCTTTCTTT. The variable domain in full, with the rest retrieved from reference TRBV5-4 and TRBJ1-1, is ETGVTQSPTHLIKTRGQQVTLRCSSQSGHNTVSWYQQALGQGPQFIFQYYREEENGRGNFPPRFSGLQFPNYSSELNVNALELDDSALYLCASSWPGQNTEAFFGQGTRLTVV.